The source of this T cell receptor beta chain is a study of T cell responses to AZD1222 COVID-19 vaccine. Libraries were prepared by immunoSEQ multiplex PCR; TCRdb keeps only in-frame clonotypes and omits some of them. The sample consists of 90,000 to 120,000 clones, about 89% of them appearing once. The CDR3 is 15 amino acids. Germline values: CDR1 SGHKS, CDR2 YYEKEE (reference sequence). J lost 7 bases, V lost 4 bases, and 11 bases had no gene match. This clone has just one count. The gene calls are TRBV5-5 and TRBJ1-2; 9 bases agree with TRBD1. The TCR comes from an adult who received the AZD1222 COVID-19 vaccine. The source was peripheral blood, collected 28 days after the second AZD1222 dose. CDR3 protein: CASSPGTGRQAGYTF. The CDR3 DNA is TGTGCCAGCAGCCCGGGGACAGGGCGTCAGGCTGGCTACACCTTC.